This T cell receptor (beta chain) derives from a study of post-analysis software for immune sequencing data. Study information: Patients had relapsing-remitting, secondary progressive or progressive-relapsing multiple sclerosis; some lacked subtype.

Unique molecular identifiers featured in each of the TCR beta cDNA libraries. T cells numbering about 0.9 to 10 million yielded cDNA molecules that totaled some 500,000. TCRdb fed the PCR reads into MiXCR, producing one record per CDR3 protein. This table holds 650,000 to 850,000 distinct CDR3 sequences, more than 45% found once. Points on this clonotype: What it recognizes is unknown.

In germline, CDR1 is KGHSH, CDR2 LQKENI. The CDR3 is 16 amino acids. V lost 6 bases, J lost 9 bases, and 24 bases lay in between. Study-wide points: By F measure, strong co-clustering occurred among samples prepared in the same batch. Controls showed significantly higher normalized Chao1 diversity than did multiple sclerosis patients. With TRBV5-6, TRBV5-1 and TRBV20-1 included, several TRBV segments were more frequent in patients than in controls.

The sequenced sample was blood. This sequence originates from a girl between 10 and 17 years old with multiple sclerosis. This sequence joins TRBV18 and TRBJ2-1, with D possibly being TRBD1 (5 bases). DNA of the CDR3: TGTGCCAGCTCTACCGTTCAGGGCATATCCTCGGGTGAGCAGTTCTTC. Amino acids: CASSTVQGISSGEQFF.